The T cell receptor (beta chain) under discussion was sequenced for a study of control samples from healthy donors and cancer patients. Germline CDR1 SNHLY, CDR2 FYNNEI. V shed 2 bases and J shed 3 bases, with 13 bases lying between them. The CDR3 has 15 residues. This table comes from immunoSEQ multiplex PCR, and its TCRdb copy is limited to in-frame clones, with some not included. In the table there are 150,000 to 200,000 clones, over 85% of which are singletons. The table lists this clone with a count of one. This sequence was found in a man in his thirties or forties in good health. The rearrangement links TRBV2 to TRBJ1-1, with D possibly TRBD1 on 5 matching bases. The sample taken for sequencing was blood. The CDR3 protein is CASSEPLGVDTEAFF. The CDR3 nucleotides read TGTGCCAGCAGTGAACCTTTAGGGGTAGACACTGAAGCTTTCTTT. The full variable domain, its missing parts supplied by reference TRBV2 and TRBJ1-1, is EPEVTQTPSHQVTQMGQEVILRCVPISNHLYFYWYRQILGQKVEFLVSFYNNEISEKSEIFDDQFSVERPDGSNFTLKIRSTKLEDSAMYFCASSEPLGVDTEAFFGQGTRLTVV.